The 25 T cell receptor beta chains below were found in one sample sequenced in a study of T cell changes during pregnancy in multiple sclerosis. Sequenced by immunoSEQ multiplex PCR; TCRdb stores in-frame clones only, minus some. The profile shows 30,000 to 40,000 clones, about 90% of them singletons. The specimen comprised CD4+ T cells from peripheral blood mononuclear cells, sampled before pregnancy. These receptors were collected from a female donor with multiple sclerosis, enrolled in a pregnancy study.

The CDR3 loop is CASSERGSLGWGNTEAFF. As DNA, the CDR3 is TGTGCCAGCAGTGAAAGGGGTTCTTTAGGGTGGGGGAACACTGAAGCTTTCTTT. The rearrangement joins TRBV6-1 to TRBJ1-1; weak D call: TRBD1 (5 bases). V lost 2 bases and J lost 1, with 20 bases in between. Germline V gene data show CDR1 as MNHNS and CDR2 as SASEGT. This CDR3 is 18 amino acids long.

This chain connects TRBV2 to TRBJ1-2; 7 nucleotides agree with TRBD1. Germline V gene sequence: CDR1 SNHLY, CDR2 FYNNEI. J lost 2 bases, V lost 11 bases, and 8 bases had no gene match. This CDR3 contains 13 residues. Here the CDR3 DNA reads TGTGCCGGCTTCGACAGGGAGAACTATGGCTACACCTTC. Amino acids: CAGFDRENYGYTF.

The chain couples TRBV18 to TRBJ1-5; perhaps TRBD1 as D (5 bases). The germline V gene has CDR1 KGHSH and CDR2 LQKENI. Between the trimmed V and J ends, which lost 2 bases and 1 base, there was a span of 15 bases. The CDR3 is 17 amino acids. CDR3 in DNA: TGTGCCAGCTCACCATGGGGCCCCGCGGGGAGCAATCAGCCCCAGCATTTT. It specifies CASSPWGPAGSNQPQHF.

The V and J genes are TRBV18 and TRBJ1-1; D is undetermined. The germline V and J ends were trimmed by 2 bases and 0 bases, with 4 bases remaining between them. The CDR3 is made up of 13 amino acids. The germline V gene has CDR1 KGHSH and CDR2 LQKENI. The CDR3 coding sequence is TGTGCCAGCTCACCAAACATGAACACTGAAGCTTTCTTT. Its protein is CASSPNMNTEAFF.

Only one count was recorded for this clone. The chain combines TRBV7-6 with TRBJ2-7; the D gene is possibly TRBD1 (6 bases). The V end was cut by 11 bases, the J end by 7 bases, with 24 bases between. The CDR3 has 14 residues. The germline gives CDR1 SGHVS, CDR2 FNYEAQ. In DNA form, the CDR3 reads TGTGCCCCTAAGTCAGAATTGACAGGCCAGGAGCAGTACTTC. Translating gives CAPKSELTGQEQYF.

In its sample, this clone was seen once. This chain links TRBV6-6 with TRBJ1-3; no reliable D call. V was cut by 6 bases and J by 0 bases, with 6 bases left in between. CDR3 length: 13 residues. Germline values: CDR1 MNHNY, CDR2 SVGAGI (reference sequence). The CDR3 DNA reads TGTGCCAGCAGAACGGGCTCTGGAAACACCATATATTTT. Protein product: CASRTGSGNTIYF.

This rearrangement joins TRBV27 to TRBJ2-3; 10 bases match TRBD2. Trimming took 5 bases from V and 1 from J; bases not matched to a gene: 6. The CDR3 is 16 residues long. Germline V gene sequence: CDR1 MNHEY, CDR2 SMNVEV (reference sequence). CDR3 in DNA: TGTGCCAGCAGTGTACTAGCGGGACGGGGCACAGATACGCAGTATTTT. Amino acids: CASSVLAGRGTDTQYF.

The V gene is TRBV5-1, the J gene TRBJ1-1; TRBD1 might be the D (6 bases). Germline V gene data show CDR1 as SGHRS and CDR2 as YFSETQ. Trimming took 0 bases from V and 2 from J, leaving 11 bases between them. The CDR3 length is 15 residues. For the CDR3, the DNA is TGCGCCAGCAGCTTGGAGGGACACGACAACACTGAAGCTTTCTTT. Protein: CASSLEGHDNTEAFF.

This chain joins TRBV5-1 and TRBJ1-2; D is possibly TRBD1 (6 bases). The CDR3 is 14 amino acids. Looked up from germline, CDR1 is SGHRS and CDR2 is YFSETQ. Trimming stripped 6 bases from V and 4 bases from J, with 16 bases between. CDR3 coding DNA: TGCGCCAGCAAGGGACAATCGGTGAGCTATGGCTACACCTTC. Its translation: CASKGQSVSYGYTF.

The chain employs TRBV5-1 and TRBJ2-1, with 9 bases fitting TRBD2. The length of the CDR3 is 15 residues. Germline loops: CDR1 SGHRS, CDR2 YFSETQ. J was trimmed by 4 bases and V by 4 bases; bases with no gene match: 6. The DNA of the CDR3 is TGCGCCAGCAGCGTAACTAGCGGGCCATACAATGAGCAGTTCTTC. This encodes CASSVTSGPYNEQFF.

This sequence joins TRBV5-4 and TRBJ1-6; D unclear. The germline V and J ends were trimmed by 0 bases and 8 bases, with 9 bases remaining between them. This CDR3 has 14 amino acids. Germline V gene sequence: CDR1 SGHNT, CDR2 YYREEE (reference sequence). CDR3 in amino acids: CASSLVSPDSPLHF. CDR3 bases: TGTGCCAGCAGCTTGGTCAGTCCTGATTCACCCCTCCACTTT. The entire variable domain, with the rest obtained from reference TRBV5-4 and TRBJ1-6, is as follows: ETGVTQSPTHLIKTRGQQVTLRCSSQSGHNTVSWYQQALGQGPQFIFQYYREEENGRGNFPPRFSGLQFPNYSSELNVNALELDDSALYLCASSLVSPDSPLHFGNGTRLTVT.

The rearrangement uses TRBV25-1 and TRBJ2-6, with D maybe TRBD1 (5 bases). V shed 5 bases and J shed 5 bases, with 22 bases lying between them. The CDR3 runs to 18 residues. In germline, CDR1 is MGHDK, CDR2 SYGVNS. The CDR3 is CASSRGKTGQSRANVLTF. The CDR3 DNA sequence: TGTGCCAGCAGTAGAGGAAAAACTGGACAAAGTCGGGCCAACGTCCTGACTTTC.

The rearrangement links TRBV4-1 to TRBJ1-5; D uncertain. The V and J ends lost 4 bases and 2 bases respectively, with 15 bases between them. The CDR3 is made up of 16 amino acids. Germline V gene lookup returns CDR1 MGHRA and CDR2 YSYEKL. The CDR3 DNA reads TGCGCCAGCAGCCCTTTAGACGGCGGTGGCAATCAGCCCCAGCATTTT. It yields the protein CASSPLDGGGNQPQHF.

This clone showed up just a few times. CDR3 coding DNA: TGTGCCAGCAGCTTAGATTGGCGGGGGGCCACAGATACGCAGTATTTT. This sequence encodes CASSLDWRGATDTQYF. The chain combines TRBV11-2 with TRBJ2-3; 8 bases match TRBD2. The trim removed 0 bases at V and 2 bases at J, leaving 4 bases unmatched. This CDR3 contains 16 residues. Per the germline V gene, CDR1 is SGHAT and CDR2 is FQNNGV.

The chain couples TRBV7-3 to TRBJ1-2, with a tentative D call TRBD1 (5 bases). Per germline, CDR1 SGHTA and CDR2 FQGTGA. V was cut by 1 base and J by 6 bases, with 24 bases left in between. The CDR3 extends over 18 amino acids. The CDR3 DNA sequence: TGTGCCAGCAGCTTAATTATGTCGGGGGTCGGGAAGGCAGATGGCTACACCTTC. Translated: CASSLIMSGVGKADGYTF.

The chain joins TRBV15 to TRBJ2-1; TRBD2 agrees at 14 bases. With 4 bases clipped from V and 4 bases from J, the junction kept 6 bases outside the gene matches. Germline V gene lookup returns CDR1 LNHNV and CDR2 YYDKDF (reference sequence). The CDR3 is made up of 17 amino acids. The CDR3 reads CATSTVRTSGGYNEQFF. The CDR3 DNA sequence: TGTGCCACCAGCACTGTAAGGACTAGCGGGGGGTACAATGAGCAGTTCTTC.

CDR3 sequence reads: CASSPRGRNEQFF. As DNA, the CDR3 is TGTGCCAGCAGCCCCCGGGGGAGGAATGAGCAGTTCTTC. The chain uses TRBV9 and TRBJ2-1; weak D call: TRBD2 (6 bases). There are 13 residues in the CDR3. Trimming shortened V by 4 bases and J by 7 bases, and 12 bases separated the two germline ends. Germline CDR1 and CDR2: SGDLS and YYNGEE.

The chain is built from TRBV4-3 and TRBJ2-3; 7 bases fit TRBD2. V lost 6 bases to trimming and J lost 1 base; unmatched junction nucleotides: 7. The germline gives CDR1 LGHNA, CDR2 YSLEER. This CDR3 has 15 amino acids. The CDR3 region is CASRVEAGGTDTQYF. The CDR3 DNA sequence: TGCGCCAGCAGGGTCGAGGCGGGGGGCACAGATACGCAGTATTTT.

The chain uses TRBV5-1 and TRBJ2-6; D might be TRBD2 (5 bases). Germline CDR1 SGHRS, CDR2 YFSETQ. The ends were cut back, 4 bases at V and 0 bases at J, with 11 bases in the middle. CDR3 size: 16 residues. As DNA, the CDR3 is TGCGCCAGCAGCCAGGTGGGGAGCTCTGGGGCCAACGTCCTGACTTTC. Its protein product is CASSQVGSSGANVLTF.

CDR3 sequence reads: CASSPRDGGEQYF. The CDR3 DNA reads TGTGCCAGCAGCCCCCGGGACGGAGGGGAGCAGTACTTC. The V and J genes are TRBV7-8 and TRBJ2-7; possibly TRBD2 for D (6 bases). Germline values: CDR1 SGHVS, CDR2 FQNEAQ. CDR3 length: 13 residues. Trimming took 5 bases from V and 7 from J, leaving 15 bases between them.

The rearrangement uses TRBV19 and TRBJ2-3; TRBD2 matches 8 bases. Germline CDR1 is LNHDA and CDR2 is SQIVND (reference sequence). The junction had 12 bases not matched to a gene; V was cut back by 6 bases and J by 7 bases. The CDR3 is 15 residues long. The CDR3 reads CASRLFGGGLYTQYF. In DNA, the CDR3 is TGTGCCAGTAGGCTGTTCGGCGGGGGGTTGTATACGCAGTATTTT. The full variable domain, its missing parts supplied by reference TRBV19 and TRBJ2-3, is DGGITQSPKYLFRKEGQNVTLSCEQNLNHDAMYWYRQDPGQGLRLIYYSQIVNDFQKGDIAEGYSVSREKKESFPLTVTSAQKNPTAFYLCASRLFGGGLYTQYFGPGTRLTVL.

This clone appeared a single time. J is TRBJ2-7 and V is TRBV9; perhaps TRBD1 as D (6 bases). Trimming took 2 bases from V and 2 from J, leaving 20 bases between them. The CDR3 totals 17 residues. Germline assignment: CDR1 SGDLS and CDR2 YYNGEE. The CDR3, as DNA: TGTGCCAGCAGCGTGATGCCCTCCGGGACACTTACCTACGAGCAGTACTTC. Its translation: CASSVMPSGTLTYEQYF.

The chain recombines TRBV5-1 with TRBJ2-2, with 7 bases aligning to TRBD1. The V gene's germline CDR1 is SGHRS and CDR2 YFSETQ. CDR3 size: 15 residues. V dropped 4 bases and J dropped 0; count of bases not matched to a gene: 3. In DNA form, the CDR3 reads TGCGCCAGCAGCCCCGGGACAGCGAACACCGGGGAGCTGTTTTTT. Its protein is CASSPGTANTGELFF.

This rearrangement joins TRBV9 to TRBJ1-2; no firm D call. Trimming took off 0 bases at V and 4 bases at J, with 10 bases between the two ends. The CDR3 has 14 residues. From germline, CDR1 is SGDLS and CDR2 YYNGEE. For the CDR3, the DNA is TGTGCCAGCAGCGTAGTCGCAGTATCCTATGGCTACACCTTC. As protein: CASSVVAVSYGYTF.

The CDR3 spells CASSPGGFNQPQHF. In DNA, the CDR3 is TGTGCCAGCTCACCAGGAGGATTCAATCAGCCCCAGCATTTT. V is TRBV18 and J is TRBJ1-5; D gene ambiguous. The germline V gene has CDR1 KGHSH and CDR2 LQKENI. With 2 bases removed from V and 3 bases from J, the gap between germline ends came to 8 bases. This CDR3 spans 14 amino acids.